This T cell receptor beta chain was captured in a study of post-analysis software for immune sequencing data (dated by TCRdb to the mid-2010s). For the study in its entirety: Recorded disease courses included relapsing-remitting, secondary progressive and progressive-relapsing multiple sclerosis, with some patients lacking subtype annotation. The patient repertoires were compared against around 11 previously published healthy control repertoires obtained from donors aged 6 to 25 years. A subset of samples was prepared in parallel using single-end sample barcoding, then pooled and co-amplified after Illumina adapter ligation. Broader findings and caveats from the paper: Four to six TRBV segments, including TRBV5-6, TRBV5-1 and TRBV20-1, were significantly more frequent in patients than controls. The control group was slightly older than the multiple sclerosis patient group. When samples were clustered directly using the F measure, samples prepared in the same batch co-clustered strongly, which prompted a batch-effect correction. Significantly lower normalized Chao1 diversity was found in multiple sclerosis patients than in controls, suggesting substantial peripheral T-cell clonal expansion.

Library preparation used PCR. TCRdb lists the instrument as Illumina HiSeq 2500. To reduce PCR and sequencing biases, unique molecular identifiers were incorporated into the TCR beta cDNA libraries. About 500,000 cDNA molecules were obtained for every 1 to 10 million input T cells, so each molecule roughly corresponded to one T cell. The patient libraries were prepared and sequenced using the same protocol as the earlier healthy control dataset. Within a given batch, samples were prepared together, multiplexed and sequenced on the same HiSeq lane. Per the source publication's procedure: MIGEC handled the raw barcoded reads, throwing out single-read molecular identifier groups before consensus assembly and CDR3 extraction. VDJtools was used for post-analysis of the clonotype tables, and diversity was normalized by down-sampling every dataset to the size of the smallest sample. In repertoire overlap clustering, CDR3 amino acid sequences, but not nucleotide sequences, were matched to correct batch-related cross-sample contamination. TCRdb trimmed public reads at Q25 via fastp, called clones via MiXCR and kept in-frame beta chains. Each entry is one CDR3 protein sequence, shown with its most common DNA and genes. TCRdb, rather than the study authors, made the V and J calls. For this sample there are about 200,000 distinct CDR3 sequences; roughly 30% appear just once. The ten largest make up about 3.7% of the sample.

TCR beta repertoires were profiled from peripheral blood of more than ten young patients with multiple sclerosis to demonstrate the VDJtools post-analysis software. Multiple sclerosis patients were children and adolescents aged roughly 6 to 16 years. The cysteine opens and the phenylalanine closes a CDR3 of 14 amino acids. Just the 42-base CDR3 DNA is kept, in frame starting at base 1. According to the germline V gene, CDR1 reads MGHDK and CDR2 reads SYGVNS. The germline ends are 17 bases apart after V is trimmed by 3 bases and J by 8 bases. This clonotype was observed many times. The antigen it recognizes is unknown. Base qualities were left out, and no much larger clone turns up one base away.

This TCR was recovered from a girl aged 2-17 years with multiple sclerosis. The sequencing sample was made of blood. The sequence joins TRBV25-1 to TRBJ2-7; the D assignment is uncertain and may be TRBD1 or TRBD2, with 5 bases supporting each. The DNA is TGTGCCAGCAGTGACCCCGGGACCCGGTATAAGCAGTACTTC. This sequence encodes CASSDPGTRYKQYF.